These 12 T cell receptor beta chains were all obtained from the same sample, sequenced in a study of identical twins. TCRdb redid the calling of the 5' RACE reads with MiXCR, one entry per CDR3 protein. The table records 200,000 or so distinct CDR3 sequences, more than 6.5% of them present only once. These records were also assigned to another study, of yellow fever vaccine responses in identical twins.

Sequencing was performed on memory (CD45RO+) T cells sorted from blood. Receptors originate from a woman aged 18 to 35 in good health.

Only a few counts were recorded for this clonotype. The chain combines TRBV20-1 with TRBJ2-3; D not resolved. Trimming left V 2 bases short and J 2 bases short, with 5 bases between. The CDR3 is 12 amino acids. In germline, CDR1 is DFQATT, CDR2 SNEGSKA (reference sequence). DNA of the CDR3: TGCAGTGCTAGATCGGCCACAGATACGCAGTATTTT. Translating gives CSARSATDTQYF.

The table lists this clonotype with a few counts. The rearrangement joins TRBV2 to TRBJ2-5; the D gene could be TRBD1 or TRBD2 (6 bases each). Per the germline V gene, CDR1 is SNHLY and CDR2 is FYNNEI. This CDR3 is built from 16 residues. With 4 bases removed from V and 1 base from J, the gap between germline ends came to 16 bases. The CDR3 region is CASSGVRGLTQETQYF. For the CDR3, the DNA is TGTGCCAGCAGTGGGGTTCGGGGGCTTACCCAAGAGACCCAGTACTTC.

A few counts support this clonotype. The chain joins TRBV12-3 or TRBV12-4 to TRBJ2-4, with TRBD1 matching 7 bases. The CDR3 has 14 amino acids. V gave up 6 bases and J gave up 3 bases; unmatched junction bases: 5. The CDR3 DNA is TGTGCCAGCAGCCCGACAGGGAACAAAAACATTCAGTACTTC. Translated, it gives CASSPTGNKNIQYF.

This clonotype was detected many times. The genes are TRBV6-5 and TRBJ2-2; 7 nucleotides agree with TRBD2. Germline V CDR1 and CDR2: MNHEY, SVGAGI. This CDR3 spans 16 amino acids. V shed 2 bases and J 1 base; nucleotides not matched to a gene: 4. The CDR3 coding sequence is TGTGCCAGCAGTTACGGGAGGGAGATGAACACCGGGGAGCTGTTTTTT. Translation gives CASSYGREMNTGELFF.

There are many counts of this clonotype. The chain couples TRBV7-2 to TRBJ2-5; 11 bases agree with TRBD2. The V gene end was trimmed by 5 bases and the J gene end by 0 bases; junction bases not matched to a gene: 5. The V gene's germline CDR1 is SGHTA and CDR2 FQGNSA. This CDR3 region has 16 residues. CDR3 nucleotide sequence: TGTGCCAGCAGCCCGAGACTAGCGGGGTACCAAGAGACCCAGTACTTC. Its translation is CASSPRLAGYQETQYF.

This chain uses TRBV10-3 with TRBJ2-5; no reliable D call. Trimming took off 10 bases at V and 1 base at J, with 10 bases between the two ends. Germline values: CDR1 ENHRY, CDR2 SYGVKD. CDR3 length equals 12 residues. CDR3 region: CATQDGQETQYF. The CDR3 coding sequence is TGTGCCACCCAGGACGGCCAAGAGACCCAGTACTTC.

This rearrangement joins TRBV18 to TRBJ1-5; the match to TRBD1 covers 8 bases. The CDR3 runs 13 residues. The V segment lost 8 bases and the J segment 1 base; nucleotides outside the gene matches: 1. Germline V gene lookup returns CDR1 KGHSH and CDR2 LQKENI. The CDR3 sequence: CASRDRSNQPQHF. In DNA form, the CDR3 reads TGTGCCAGCCGGGACAGGAGCAATCAGCCCCAGCATTTT.

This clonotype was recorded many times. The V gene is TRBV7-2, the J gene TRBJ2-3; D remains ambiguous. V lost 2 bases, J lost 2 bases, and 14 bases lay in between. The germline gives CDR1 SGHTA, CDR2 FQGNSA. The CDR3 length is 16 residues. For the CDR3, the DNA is TGTGCCAGCAGCTTATCGCTAGTTGGGATCACAGATACGCAGTATTTT. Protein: CASSLSLVGITDTQYF.

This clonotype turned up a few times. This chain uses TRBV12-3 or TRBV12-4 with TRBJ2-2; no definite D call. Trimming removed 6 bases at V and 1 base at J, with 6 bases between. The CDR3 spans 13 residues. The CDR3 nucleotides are TGTGCCAGCAGGTTGGAGAACACCGGGGAGCTGTTTTTT. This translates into CASRLENTGELFF.

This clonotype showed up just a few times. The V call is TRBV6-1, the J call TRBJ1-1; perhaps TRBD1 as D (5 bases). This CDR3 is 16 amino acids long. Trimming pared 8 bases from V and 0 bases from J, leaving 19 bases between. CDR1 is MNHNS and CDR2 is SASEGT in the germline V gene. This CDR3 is CASRRLGVIMNTEAFF. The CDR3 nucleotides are TGTGCCAGCCGAAGACTGGGGGTCATAATGAACACTGAAGCTTTCTTT.

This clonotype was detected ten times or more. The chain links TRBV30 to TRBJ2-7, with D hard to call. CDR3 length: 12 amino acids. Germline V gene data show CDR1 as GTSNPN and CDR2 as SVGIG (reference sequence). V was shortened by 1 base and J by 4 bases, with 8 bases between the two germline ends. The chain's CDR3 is CAWSEWRYEQYF. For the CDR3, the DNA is TGTGCCTGGAGTGAGTGGCGGTACGAGCAGTACTTC.

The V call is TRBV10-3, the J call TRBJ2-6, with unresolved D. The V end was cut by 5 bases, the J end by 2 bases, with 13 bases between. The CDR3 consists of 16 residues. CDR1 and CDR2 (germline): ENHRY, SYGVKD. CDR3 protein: CAISPTQVPGANVLTF. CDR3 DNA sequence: TGTGCCATCAGTCCCACCCAGGTACCTGGGGCCAACGTCCTGACTTTC.